This T cell receptor (beta chain) was found in a study of blood T cell repertoires in COVID-19. Sequencing was performed with immunoSEQ multiplex PCR; in TCRdb, only in-frame clones are kept and a portion is missing. Among nearly 200,000 clones, roughly four fifths were seen once, and the ten largest hold less than 9.5%. The CDR3 spans 13 residues. Per the germline V gene, CDR1 is SSHAT and CDR2 is FNYEAQ (reference sequence). As regards this clone: A read error may account for a junction end that differs from germline.

In terms of age and location, participants ranged from about 18 to 100 years and lived in under 30 US areas. Cohort 3 recovery required two negative PCRs, clearance, or symptom resolution. Input material: PBMCs or T cells enriched from blood (not recorded which). The rearrangement links TRBV7-7 to TRBJ1-1; D not certain. The TCR was taken from a man between 35 and 55 years old who had recovered from COVID-19. CDR3 DNA: TGTGCTAGCAGCTCGGGGAGGGACACTGAAGCTTTCTTT. Residues: CASSSGRDTEAFF.